What follows are 8 T cell receptor beta chains derived from one specimen sequenced in a study of beta chain features in type 1 diabetes. Investigators reverse transcribed all isolated RNA, so they sequenced expressed TCRB transcripts. Here immunoSEQ multiplex PCR was the method, and the copy in TCRdb shows in-frame clones only, minus some. The sample has hundreds of thousands of clones, approximately 8% seen once. The source material was central memory CD4+ T cells from blood. The receptors stem from a woman aged 18 to 35 in good health.

The chain recombines TRBV6-1 with TRBJ2-1; D may be TRBD2 (5 bases). V lost 1 base and J lost 7, with 14 bases in between. Germline V CDR1 and CDR2: MNHNS, SASEGT. CDR3 length equals 15 residues. The CDR3 sequence is CASSEGRMRGNEQFF. The CDR3 DNA sequence: TGTGCCAGCAGTGAAGGGCGGATGCGCGGGAATGAGCAGTTCTTC.

This clone was observed many times. The J gene is TRBJ1-2, the V gene TRBV18; possible D gene TRBD1, 5 bases. The length of the CDR3 is 16 residues. CDR1 is KGHSH, CDR2 LQKENI, per germline. Trimming took 6 bases from V and 0 from J, leaving 17 bases between them. DNA of the CDR3: TGTGCCAGCTCTCGCCGAGAGACAGTGGCTAACTATGGCTACACCTTC. Protein: CASSRRETVANYGYTF.

The chain joins TRBV25-1 to TRBJ1-2; D is uncertain. The V gene lost 1 base and the J gene lost 3 bases, with 3 bases spanning the gap. The length of the CDR3 is 12 residues. Germline assignment: CDR1 MGHDK and CDR2 SYGVNS. CDR3 loop: CASSEWDYGYTF. CDR3 DNA sequence: TGTGCCAGCAGTGAATGGGACTATGGCTACACCTTC.

This clone was seen a few times. The chain couples TRBV11-2 to TRBJ2-5, with 7 nucleotides matching TRBD2. The length of the CDR3 is 13 residues. Germline-derived CDR1 and CDR2 are SGHAT and FQNNGV. After removal of 8 bases from V and 4 bases from J, the junction contained 7 bases not matched to a gene. The DNA of the CDR3 is TGTGCCAGCTTCCAAGGGAGGGGAGAGACCCAGTACTTC. Its protein is CASFQGRGETQYF.

This clone was seen only a few times. Other DNA sequences of this sample code for an identical CDR3. V and J are TRBV6-5 and TRBJ2-3; D remains ambiguous. CDR1 MNHEY and CDR2 SVGAGI come from the germline V gene. The CDR3 has 12 amino acids. Trimming cost V 5 bases and J 2 bases, with 5 bases left between them. CDR3 amino acids: CASSATTDTQYF. CDR3 bases: TGTGCCAGCAGTGCGACCACAGATACGCAGTATTTT.

This clone was detected a few times. The chain is built from TRBV28 and TRBJ2-3; 11 bases fit TRBD2. CDR1 and CDR2 (germline): MDHEN, SYDVKM. J was trimmed by 3 bases and V by 6 bases; bases with no gene match: 8. The CDR3 extends over 16 amino acids. In DNA form, the CDR3 reads TGTGCCAGCAGCTCACTAGCGGGAGCGGGGACAGATACGCAGTATTTT. It yields the protein CASSSLAGAGTDTQYF.

The chain uses TRBV20-1 and TRBJ1-2; no reliable D call. CDR1 and CDR2 from the germline V gene are DFQATT and SNEGSKA (reference sequence). The ends were cut back, 1 base at V and 8 bases at J, with 8 bases in the middle. The CDR3 totals 11 residues. DNA of the CDR3: TGCAGTGCTAGAGCGTCGGGGGGCTACACCTTC. As protein: CSARASGGYTF.

This chain links TRBV28 with TRBJ2-7; 10 bases are shared with TRBD1. CDR1 is MDHEN and CDR2 is SYDVKM in the germline V gene. Trimming removed 3 bases from V and 1 base from J; junction bases left unmatched: 3. The CDR3 loop spans 15 amino acids. The CDR3 region is CASSFGGQGSYEQYF. CDR3 nucleotide sequence: TGTGCCAGCAGTTTCGGGGGACAGGGGTCCTACGAGCAGTACTTC. The entire variable domain, with the rest obtained from reference TRBV28 and TRBJ2-7, is as follows: DVKVTQSSRYLVKRTGEKVFLECVQDMDHENMFWYRQDPGLGLRLIYFSYDVKMKEKGDIPEGYSVSREKKERFSLILESASTNQTSMYLCASSFGGQGSYEQYFGPGTRLTVT.